This is a list of T cell receptor beta chains from one sample in a study of CD8+CD57+ T cells in acquired aplastic anemia. TCRdb independently ran MiXCR on the reads; one entry per CDR3 protein. The data show roughly 150,000 distinct CDR3 sequences, roughly 48% seen once. Sequences were obtained from sorted CD4+, CD8+, or CD8+CD57+ T cells (not recorded which) from PBMCs. The receptors shown here come from a human donor with aplastic anemia. Each CDR3 is given with its conserved first and last residue. Clone size is shown for a subset of rows, as once, few, many or a class of expanded clone.

v_gene | abundance | CDR3aa
TRBV19 | many | CASSISAGQETQYF
TRBV5-1 | . | CASSSGGWEETQYF
TRBV20-1 | many | CSAPPLGVSYNEQFF
TRBV25-1 | . | CASSVGSYNEQFF
TRBV28 | few | CASSLWGVDSGNTIYF
TRBV7-3 | . | CASSALAGGRETQYF
TRBV11-2 | . | CASSLDPPTGSGEQYF
TRBV7-9 | many | CASSLEGDTDTQYF
TRBV25-1 | . | CASSAAANNSPLHF
TRBV27 | few | CASSLAQGARGYTF
TRBV24-1 | . | CATSDPSGSYGYTF
TRBV12-3/TRBV12-4 | few | CASRGDRYTF
TRBV2 | many | CASRAGTDAYGYTF
TRBV20-1 | . | CSARAPPGLAGAGQYF
TRBV7-3 | many | CAAWAEGRGGYTF
TRBV20-1 | many | CSATRGTEAFF
TRBV28 | many | CASSSAPKNGSPLHF
TRBV7-9 | . | CASILAGATGELFF
TRBV12-5 | many | CASGLLSTSYEQYF
TRBV3-1 | many | CASSQGQASGPGYEQYF
TRBV28 | many | CAGGRVSYEQYF
TRBV9 | many | CASSPSGGLALQETQYF
TRBV12-3/TRBV12-4 | many | CASRGQGAYEQYF
TRBV7-2 | many | CASSLVPLQGNTEAFF